Listed below are T cell receptor beta chains from one sample, sequenced in a study of T-cell reconstitution after alpha-beta-depleted transplantation in children. Each CDR3 protein gets one entry after TCRdb re-called the PCR reads with MiXCR. The data hold about 500,000 distinct CDR3 sequences, with over 9.5% observed a single time. Sequencing used PBMCs, mostly from graft donor cells, obtained 180 days after TCRalphabeta/CD19-depleted stem cell transplant. The receptors here all came from a female patient aged 2 to 10 who had a stem cell transplant for aplastic anemia, so the T cells may come from the graft donor. CDR3s include the opening cysteine and the closing phenylalanine or tryptophan. The D gene is left open where the match is weak. Only part of the rows carry a size: once, few, many, or a class if the clone is expanded.

TRBJ2-4 NA TRBV12-3/TRBV12-4 NA TGTGCCAGCAGTCCACGGTGGGGCCTAGGAGAAGCCAAAAACATTCAGTACTTC CASSPRWGLGEAKNIQYF
TRBJ2-3 TRBD2 TRBV7-7 NA TGTGCCAGCAGCCTCCGACTAGCGGGAGATGGGGATACGCAGTATTTT CASSLRLAGDGDTQYF
TRBJ2-5 NA TRBV10-3 NA TGTGCCATCAGTGGTTTGGGACAAGAGACCCAGTACTTC CAISGLGQETQYF
TRBJ2-5 NA TRBV11-2 NA TGTGCCAGCAGCTTAGGATCTTACAGGACGCAGGGGGAGACCCAGTACTTC CASSLGSYRTQGETQYF
TRBJ2-5 TRBD1 TRBV7-9 NA TGTGCCAGCAGCTTAAGTCTTGACAGGGGGCAAGAGACCCAGTACTTC CASSLSLDRGQETQYF
TRBJ2-3 TRBD2 TRBV28 NA TGTGCCAGCACGGGCGGGAGGGGTACAGATACGCAGTATTTT CASTGGRGTDTQYF
TRBJ2-7 TRBD2 TRBV6-2/TRBV6-3 NA TGTGCCAGCAGTTACCTTCGACCAGCGGGAGGGCTCGAGCAGTACTTC CASSYLRPAGGLEQYF
TRBJ2-2 NA TRBV6-5 NA TGTGCCAGCAGTCCTCGACAGGACCCCGGGGAGCTGTTTTTT CASSPRQDPGELFF
TRBJ2-7 NA TRBV29-1 many TGCAGCGTCGAGGGCCTGGAGGGCTACGAGCAGTACTTC CSVEGLEGYEQYF
TRBJ2-6 TRBD2 TRBV4-3 NA TGCGCCAGCAGCCAAGGCACCGGGAGGCCCTTATACTCTGGGGCCAACGTCCTGACTTTC CASSQGTGRPLYSGANVLTF
TRBJ1-6 NA TRBV5-5 NA TGTGCCGGCAGCTTGGCCGGCACTTCACCCCTCCACTTT CAGSLAGTSPLHF
TRBJ2-1 TRBD2 TRBV2 NA TGTGCCAGCAGCTTAAAGCGGGAGATCTCCTACAATGAGCAGTTCTTC CASSLKREISYNEQFF
TRBJ2-1 NA TRBV30 few TGTGCCTGGAGTGGGCAGGGGGAGCAGTTCTTC CAWSGQGEQFF
TRBJ2-2 NA TRBV20-1 NA TGCAGTGCTAGCCGACAGATCGGGGAGCTGTTTTTT CSASRQIGELFF
TRBJ2-2 NA TRBV6-1 few TGTGCCAGCCCAGCGGCCTACACCGGGGAGCTGTTTTTT CASPAAYTGELFF
TRBJ2-1 TRBD2 TRBV6-2/TRBV6-3 few TGTGCCAGCAGTTACTCGGGACTAGCGGGAACGTTCGTCTACAATGAGCAGTTCTTC CASSYSGLAGTFVYNEQFF
TRBJ2-7 TRBD2 TRBV28 many TGTGCCAGCAGTTTATATAGCGGGACGGGCTACGAGCAGTACTTC CASSLYSGTGYEQYF
TRBJ2-5 TRBD1 TRBV12-3/TRBV12-4 few TGTGCCAGCAGTTTTAACAGGGGAGCAGAGACCCAGTACTTC CASSFNRGAETQYF
TRBJ2-2 NA TRBV7-7 many TGTGCCAGCAGTCCCGGGACCCAAAGAGGGGAGCTGTTTTTT CASSPGTQRGELFF
TRBJ2-1 NA TRBV5-1 NA TGCGCCAGCAGCTTGGAAGGGGACCCACGGTTCTTC CASSLEGDPRFF
TRBJ1-5 NA TRBV20-1 NA TGCAGTGCTCGGGATTCCGAAAAACAGCCCCAGCATTTT CSARDSEKQPQHF
TRBJ2-7 TRBD2 TRBV7-9 NA TGTGCCAGCACCCAGGCGGGGGAGTCCTACGAGCAGTACTTC CASTQAGESYEQYF
TRBJ1-4 NA TRBV11-2 NA TGTGCCAGCAGCTTAGCTCGGAGTCGGGATGAAAAACTGTTTTTT CASSLARSRDEKLFF
TRBJ1-2 NA TRBV7-2 NA TGTGCCAGCAGCTCTACCGCAGATAACTATGGCTACACCTTC CASSSTADNYGYTF
TRBJ2-2 NA TRBV10-3 many TGTGCCATCAGTGACATCGCACCTGCGAACACCGGGGAGCTGTTTTTT CAISDIAPANTGELFF
TRBJ2-1 TRBD2 TRBV15 few TGTGCCACCAGCAGGGTTTACGGGACTAGTAATTTCTTC CATSRVYGTSNFF
TRBJ1-2 TRBD1 TRBV10-3 few TGTGCCATCAGTGAGTCTACAGGACAGGGCGGCTACACCTTC CAISESTGQGGYTF
TRBJ1-5 TRBD1 TRBV5-6 NA TGTGCCAGCAGCCTGGGACAGCAACAGCCCCAGCATTTT CASSLGQQQPQHF
TRBJ2-5 TRBD2 TRBV12-3/TRBV12-4 many TGTGCCAGCAGTCCCCCGGGGCGGGAGGAGACCCAGTACTTC CASSPPGREETQYF
TRBJ1-2 NA TRBV6-1 NA TGTGCCAGCAGCTCGCCGCCGGGGGGATATGGCTACACCTTC CASSSPPGGYGYTF
TRBJ2-7 NA TRBV9 few TGTGCCAGCAGCGTAGGAACGGGAAAGCCCTACGAGCAGTACTTC CASSVGTGKPYEQYF
TRBJ2-3 TRBD2 TRBV20-1 NA TGCAGTGCTCCCCGCGGGGGAAATACAGATACGCAGTATTTT CSAPRGGNTDTQYF
TRBJ1-1 NA TRBV28 NA TGTGCCAGCAGTTTATGGTCGGGGGGTATTGAAGCTTTCTTT CASSLWSGGIEAFF
TRBJ2-1 NA TRBV20-1 NA TGCTGTGCTAGAGATCCAGGGGCGGGAAGCTCCTACAATGAGCAGTTCTTC CCARDPGAGSSYNEQFF
TRBJ2-7 NA TRBV12-3/TRBV12-4 few TGTGCCAGCACCCAGGGAGAGGGGCAGTACTTC CASTQGEGQYF
TRBJ2-5 NA TRBV20-1 NA TGCAGTGCTAGGAACCAATATAGAGAGACCCAGTACTTC CSARNQYRETQYF
TRBJ2-4 NA TRBV18 few TGTGCCAGCTCACCACCGAAACGGGTACTAGCCAAAAACATTCAGTACTTC CASSPPKRVLAKNIQYF
TRBJ2-1 TRBD2 TRBV3-1 few TGTGCCAGCAGCGTCGCTAGCGGGGGCTACAATGAGCAGTTCTTC CASSVASGGYNEQFF
TRBJ1-1 NA TRBV27 NA TGTGCCAGCAGTTTCATGAGGCAGGGGAACACTGAAGCTTTCTTT CASSFMRQGNTEAFF
TRBJ2-7 TRBD1 TRBV15 few TGTGCCACCAGCAGCCCGGGACAGTTGACCTACGAGCAGTACTTC CATSSPGQLTYEQYF
TRBJ2-1 TRBD1 TRBV29-1 many TGCAGCGTTGGAAGCGGACAGGGGTACGATGAGCAGTTCTTC CSVGSGQGYDEQFF
TRBJ2-2 NA TRBV5-1 few TGCGCCAGCACCGACCTATCTATAGCGGCGGTAGAGGAGCTGTTTTTT CASTDLSIAAVEELFF
TRBJ1-5 NA TRBV7-9 few TGTGCCAGCAACCCGCTCGGCGATCAGCCCCAGCATTTT CASNPLGDQPQHF
TRBJ2-1 NA TRBV5-1 few TGCGCCAGCAGCTTGGCTGTCGGGGCCTACAATGAGCAGTTCTTC CASSLAVGAYNEQFF
TRBJ1-4 NA TRBV7-9 NA TGTGCCAGCAGCTTAGCGAGGGGTTCATTGGAAAAACTGTTTTTT CASSLARGSLEKLFF
TRBJ2-2 TRBD2 TRBV12-3/TRBV12-4 NA TGTGCCAGCAGTTTAATCCTACTAGCGGGAACCGGGGAGCTGTTTTTT CASSLILLAGTGELFF
TRBJ1-4 NA TRBV7-9 few TGTGCCAGCAGCGAGATACGGGCATCCCCCGAAAAACTGTTTTTT CASSEIRASPEKLFF
TRBJ2-3 TRBD2 TRBV7-9 NA TGTGCCAGCAGCTTAAGCGGGAGGAGCACAGATACGCAGTATTTT CASSLSGRSTDTQYF
TRBJ2-1 TRBD2 TRBV5-1 NA TGCGCCAGCAGCTTGTCGGCTAGCGGCTACAATGAGCAGTTCTTC CASSLSASGYNEQFF
TRBJ2-7 NA TRBV15 many TGTGCCACCAGCAGGCAGGGGGGGGCCTACGAGCAGTACTTC CATSRQGGAYEQYF
TRBJ1-2 NA TRBV29-1 few TGCAGCGTTGGGCCGGCGGATTCCTATGGCTACACCTTC CSVGPADSYGYTF
TRBJ2-1 NA TRBV18 few TGTGCCAGCTCACCAATTTCAGGACAGCTTCTTTTCTTC CASSPISGQLLFF